A selection of T cell receptor beta chains follows, all from one sample in a study of blood T cell repertoires in COVID-19. TCRdb's copy holds only in-frame clones and misses some; the assay was immunoSEQ multiplex PCR. The table has about 170,000 clones, about 93% seen once. The sequenced sample was peripheral blood. These receptor sequences come from a woman aged 45-59 years with acute or convalescent COVID-19. CDR3s include the opening cysteine and the closing phenylalanine or tryptophan. Each record gives: CDR3 protein, clone size, D gene, V gene, J gene. The D gene is left open where the match is weak. Clone size appears in some rows only: once, few, many, or a class for an expanded clone.

cdr3_aa: CASRQGAAEAFF; clone_size: .; d_call: TRBD1; v_call: TRBV19; j_call: TRBJ1-1
cdr3_aa: CASSQAATGFGQPQHF; clone_size: .; d_call: TRBD1; v_call: TRBV3-1/TRBV3-2; j_call: TRBJ1-5
cdr3_aa: CASRVVGNTEAFF; clone_size: once; d_call: .; v_call: TRBV2; j_call: TRBJ1-1
cdr3_aa: CSVSQGSFNSPLHF; clone_size: once; d_call: .; v_call: TRBV29-1; j_call: TRBJ1-6
cdr3_aa: CSADSGRGIQETQYF; clone_size: few; d_call: TRBD2; v_call: TRBV29-1; j_call: TRBJ2-5
cdr3_aa: CASSLTGTSQETQYF; clone_size: once; d_call: TRBD2; v_call: TRBV7-3; j_call: TRBJ2-5
cdr3_aa: CATSRGNGYTF; clone_size: .; d_call: TRBD1; v_call: TRBV12-3/TRBV12-4; j_call: TRBJ1-2
cdr3_aa: CASSLVGRDRMNTEAFF; clone_size: .; d_call: TRBD1; v_call: TRBV11-2; j_call: TRBJ1-1
cdr3_aa: CASSLGGRATGETQYF; clone_size: .; d_call: TRBD2; v_call: TRBV7-3; j_call: TRBJ2-5
cdr3_aa: CASSPRQHSYEQYF; clone_size: .; d_call: .; v_call: TRBV4-1; j_call: TRBJ2-7
cdr3_aa: CASKGGGYNEQFF; clone_size: .; d_call: TRBD2; v_call: TRBV6-6; j_call: TRBJ2-1
cdr3_aa: CASSDLGGETQYF; clone_size: .; d_call: .; v_call: TRBV19; j_call: TRBJ2-5
cdr3_aa: CASRQRGGGIDQPQHF; clone_size: .; d_call: .; v_call: TRBV6-6; j_call: TRBJ1-5
cdr3_aa: CASSLGGGPNTGELFF; clone_size: .; d_call: .; v_call: TRBV11-3; j_call: TRBJ2-2
cdr3_aa: CASSESPGVVGAQHF; clone_size: .; d_call: .; v_call: TRBV6-1; j_call: TRBJ1-5
cdr3_aa: CASSVDSQGARTDTQYF; clone_size: .; d_call: TRBD1; v_call: TRBV9; j_call: TRBJ2-3
cdr3_aa: CSGRTGDGYTF; clone_size: .; d_call: TRBD1; v_call: TRBV29-1; j_call: TRBJ1-2
cdr3_aa: CASSPTGGMDTQYF; clone_size: .; d_call: TRBD2; v_call: TRBV11-3; j_call: TRBJ2-3
cdr3_aa: CASSSNPTGGTEAFF; clone_size: few; d_call: .; v_call: TRBV5-1; j_call: TRBJ1-1
cdr3_aa: CAISNRGDTIYF; clone_size: .; d_call: .; v_call: TRBV10-3; j_call: TRBJ1-3
cdr3_aa: CASSPRNSGANVLTF; clone_size: .; d_call: .; v_call: TRBV7-2; j_call: TRBJ2-6
cdr3_aa: CASTPTSWGGELFF; clone_size: once; d_call: TRBD2; v_call: TRBV28; j_call: TRBJ2-2
cdr3_aa: CASTLSGGYGYTF; clone_size: once; d_call: .; v_call: TRBV5-8; j_call: TRBJ1-2
cdr3_aa: CASNPFLRDRVTQPQHF; clone_size: .; d_call: TRBD1; v_call: TRBV19; j_call: TRBJ1-5
cdr3_aa: CASMRGGAHTEAFF; clone_size: .; d_call: .; v_call: TRBV7-2; j_call: TRBJ1-1
cdr3_aa: CASSQSYRGGEAFF; clone_size: .; d_call: .; v_call: TRBV3-1/TRBV3-2; j_call: TRBJ1-1
cdr3_aa: CASSPGGMNTEAFF; clone_size: .; d_call: .; v_call: TRBV4-2; j_call: TRBJ1-1
cdr3_aa: CASSLPGGALHF; clone_size: .; d_call: .; v_call: TRBV19; j_call: TRBJ1-6
cdr3_aa: CASSLADSSYNSPLHF; clone_size: .; d_call: .; v_call: TRBV7-6; j_call: TRBJ1-6
cdr3_aa: CASSYRAGTEAFF; clone_size: .; d_call: .; v_call: TRBV6-5; j_call: TRBJ1-1
cdr3_aa: CASSLAGQGPQPQHF; clone_size: .; d_call: TRBD1; v_call: TRBV5-4; j_call: TRBJ1-5
cdr3_aa: CASSLTGHQPQHF; clone_size: .; d_call: .; v_call: TRBV7-2; j_call: TRBJ1-5
cdr3_aa: CASSQEARQGASGELFF; clone_size: .; d_call: TRBD1; v_call: TRBV4-3; j_call: TRBJ2-2
cdr3_aa: CASSRGHYPSGGNYEQYF; clone_size: .; d_call: TRBD2; v_call: TRBV14; j_call: TRBJ2-7
cdr3_aa: CATSDSLRTDTQYF; clone_size: .; d_call: .; v_call: TRBV24-1; j_call: TRBJ2-3
cdr3_aa: CASSLSSYNEQFF; clone_size: few; d_call: .; v_call: TRBV11-3; j_call: TRBJ2-1
cdr3_aa: CASSQEGSGGCEQFF; clone_size: .; d_call: .; v_call: TRBV3-1/TRBV3-2; j_call: TRBJ2-1
cdr3_aa: CASSLPGGNEQFF; clone_size: .; d_call: TRBD1; v_call: TRBV11-2; j_call: TRBJ2-1
cdr3_aa: CASSLQQGAYNEQFF; clone_size: .; d_call: TRBD1; v_call: TRBV7-2; j_call: TRBJ2-1
cdr3_aa: CASSPGTYQTYGYTF; clone_size: .; d_call: .; v_call: TRBV7-9; j_call: TRBJ1-2
cdr3_aa: CASTGTGEGGTIYF; clone_size: .; d_call: TRBD1; v_call: TRBV6-6; j_call: TRBJ1-3
cdr3_aa: CASSPAGTGGQPQHF; clone_size: .; d_call: TRBD1; v_call: TRBV28; j_call: TRBJ1-5
cdr3_aa: CAWSVKANYEQYF; clone_size: .; d_call: .; v_call: TRBV30; j_call: TRBJ2-7
cdr3_aa: CATIDSYNEQFF; clone_size: .; d_call: .; v_call: TRBV12-3/TRBV12-4; j_call: TRBJ2-1
cdr3_aa: CASGLVQGGLQHF; clone_size: .; d_call: .; v_call: TRBV12-5; j_call: TRBJ1-5
cdr3_aa: CASSSRQNSPLHF; clone_size: .; d_call: .; v_call: TRBV5-6; j_call: TRBJ1-6
cdr3_aa: CASSLPGTEQFF; clone_size: .; d_call: .; v_call: TRBV12-3/TRBV12-4; j_call: TRBJ2-1
cdr3_aa: CASSSGQASNSPLHF; clone_size: once; d_call: TRBD1; v_call: TRBV2; j_call: TRBJ1-6
cdr3_aa: CASIGGGNYGYTF; clone_size: .; d_call: .; v_call: TRBV19; j_call: TRBJ1-2
cdr3_aa: CASSLGPGGGEKLFF; clone_size: .; d_call: .; v_call: TRBV5-6; j_call: TRBJ1-4
cdr3_aa: CASSPGQTDVYEQYF; clone_size: .; d_call: TRBD1; v_call: TRBV18; j_call: TRBJ2-7
cdr3_aa: CAIKGRGPDTGELFF; clone_size: .; d_call: TRBD1; v_call: TRBV10-3; j_call: TRBJ2-2
cdr3_aa: CASSPLGQEIGEQYF; clone_size: .; d_call: TRBD1; v_call: TRBV4-1; j_call: TRBJ2-7
cdr3_aa: CASSPGGSSYNSPLHF; clone_size: .; d_call: TRBD1; v_call: TRBV2; j_call: TRBJ1-6
cdr3_aa: CASRRTGGTDQPQHF; clone_size: .; d_call: TRBD1; v_call: TRBV28; j_call: TRBJ1-5
cdr3_aa: CASSRRAGVGSPLHF; clone_size: .; d_call: .; v_call: TRBV7-2; j_call: TRBJ1-6
cdr3_aa: CASSLGAGQHYGYTF; clone_size: .; d_call: .; v_call: TRBV7-8; j_call: TRBJ1-2
cdr3_aa: CASSEDRMGGYTF; clone_size: .; d_call: TRBD1; v_call: TRBV28; j_call: TRBJ1-2
cdr3_aa: CASSLAITRSSYNEQFF; clone_size: .; d_call: .; v_call: TRBV11-3; j_call: TRBJ2-1
cdr3_aa: CASTQRGDNEQFF; clone_size: once; d_call: TRBD2; v_call: TRBV6-6; j_call: TRBJ2-1